This T cell receptor (beta chain) comes out of a study of OX40 agonist ivuxolimab in advanced cancers. Across the study: The patients received agonistic anti-OX40 (CD134) antibody ivuxolimab.

Using immunoSEQ multiplex PCR, the repertoire was profiled, and TCRdb retains in-frame clones only, with some absent. The sample lists tens of thousands of clones; more than 85% were seen once. Germline-derived CDR1 and CDR2 are KGHSH and LQKENI. V was cut by 5 bases and J by 4 bases, with 11 bases left in between. CDR3 length: 13 amino acids. The specimen was CD4+ or CD8+ T cells sorted from blood, collected in a trial of the OX40 agonist ivuxolimab. This sequence was found in an adult with an advanced solid tumor such as melanoma, head and neck, liver or kidney cancer. The J gene is TRBJ1-1, the V gene TRBV18, with unresolved D. CDR3 protein: CASSTEIGTEAFF. CDR3 coding DNA: TGTGCCAGCTCAACGGAGATTGGCACTGAAGCTTTCTTT.